This TCR beta chain was profiled in a study of T cell responses to AZD1222 COVID-19 vaccine. Regarding the study as a whole: The study sampled repertoires only after the peak T cell response. Compared with day 0, the breadth and depth of the Spike-specific TCR repertoire rose significantly after two doses of AZD1222.

V was clipped by 1 base and J by 10 bases, with 14 bases between them. The length of the CDR3 is 15 residues. Looked up from germline, CDR1 is SGHVS and CDR2 is FNYEAQ. A remark on this clone: Its antigen is currently unknown.

Only in-frame clones appear in the TCRdb table, and some are missing; sequencing was by immunoSEQ multiplex PCR. In the table there are some 150,000 clones, more than 85% of which are singletons. The sequencing used peripheral blood, collected on day 0 of AZD1222 vaccination. The chain is built from TRBV7-6 and TRBJ1-6; D remains ambiguous. This sequence was found in an adult in good health. The CDR3 sequence is CASSLVGLTGSPLHF. The CDR3, as DNA: TGTGCCAGCAGCTTAGTGGGGTTAACCGGGTCACCCCTCCACTTT.